This section outlines one T cell receptor (beta chain) sequence together with its context. Its antigen is unidentified. V lost 1 base and J lost 6; bases outside the gene matches: 8. The CDR3 extends over 16 amino acids. Germline CDR1 and CDR2: LNHDA and SQIVND (reference sequence). The data were obtained in a study of T cell responses to AZD1222 COVID-19 vaccine. Points from the study as a whole: All repertoire sampling was performed exclusively after the peak T cell response. Per reports, nearly half of all spike-specific TCRs target regions that are unmutated in variants. Spike-specific TCR breadth and depth rose after two AZD1222 doses.

Clones were sequenced by immunoSEQ multiplex PCR, and TCRdb holds only the in-frame ones, with some missing. The table includes around 200,000 clones, approximately 91% detected once. This specimen was peripheral blood, taken on day 0 of AZD1222 vaccination. This TCR came from an adult in good health. The chain carries TRBV19 and TRBJ2-2; 7 positions match TRBD1. This chain's CDR3 is CASSIVTGDGPGELFF. CDR3 DNA sequence: TGTGCCAGTAGTATAGTAACAGGGGATGGTCCCGGGGAGCTGTTTTTT.